This is a list of T cell receptor beta chains from one sample in a study of blood T cell dynamics during melanoma immunotherapy. TCRdb keeps only in-frame clones here, not all; method: immunoSEQ multiplex PCR. Among thousands of clones listed, more than 85% were seen once. The sequences come from blood, collected from a patient treated with checkpoint blockade. These receptor sequences come from a human donor with melanoma. Both conserved end residues are part of each CDR3. A D gene is named only where the DNA matches it firmly. Some rows mark clone size as missing; the rest say once, few, many or name a class of expanded clone.

size	D	V	J	DNA	CDR3
few	NA	TRBV11-2	TRBJ1-1	TGTGCCAGCAGCTTATCCGTGAACACTGAAGCTTTCTTT	CASSLSVNTEAFF
NA	TRBD1	TRBV5-1	TRBJ1-1	TGCGCCAGCAGCCCGGGTGGGACAGGGAGGGACACTGAAGCTTTCTTT	CASSPGGTGRDTEAFF
once	NA	TRBV28	TRBJ1-5	TGTGCCAGCAGACAGGGAAGCAATCAGCCCCAGCATTTT	CASRQGSNQPQHF
NA	NA	TRBV9	TRBJ2-1	TGTGCCAGCAGCGTAGTGGCGGGTTCCTACAATGAGCAGTTCTTC	CASSVVAGSYNEQFF
NA	NA	TRBV18	TRBJ2-2	TGTGCCAGCTCAGCGGGGACTGTAGGAACCGGGGAGCTGTTTTTT	CASSAGTVGTGELFF
few	TRBD1	TRBV19	TRBJ1-1	TGTGCCAGTAGTATAGCAGGGGGCGGGATAGACACTGAAGCTTTCTTT	CASSIAGGGIDTEAFF
NA	NA	TRBV7-9	TRBJ2-1	TGTGCCAGCAGCTTAGCGGAGGGGGGTGAGCAGTTCTTC	CASSLAEGGEQFF
NA	NA	TRBV20-1	TRBJ2-7	TGCAGTGCTGGCATCTCCTACGAGCAGTACTTC	CSAGISYEQYF
NA	NA	TRBV10-3	TRBJ2-2	TGTGCCATCTCGGAGGGCCTCCACGGGGAGCTGTTTTTT	CAISEGLHGELFF
NA	TRBD1	TRBV28	TRBJ1-2	TGTGCCAGCAGACTAGGGGGGACAGGGGTTGGCTACACCTTC	CASRLGGTGVGYTF
NA	TRBD1	TRBV5-1	TRBJ1-2	TGCGCCAGCAGCTTGGACGGGACAGTAGGCTACACCTTC	CASSLDGTVGYTF
NA	TRBD1	TRBV5-1	TRBJ2-5	TGCGCCAGCAGCTTGGCCTCCGGGACAGGGTTGGAGACCCAGTACTTC	CASSLASGTGLETQYF
NA	NA	TRBV4-3	TRBJ1-2	TGCGCCAGCAGCTTGGGGTTCTGGTACTATGGCTACACCTTC	CASSLGFWYYGYTF
once	NA	TRBV28	TRBJ2-7	TGTGCCAGTCGACGCCCAGCGGGTTACGAGCAGTACTTC	CASRRPAGYEQYF
NA	TRBD2	TRBV6-1	TRBJ2-3	TGTGCCAGCAGTGAACTGGGCGGGAGAACCACAGATACGCAGTATTTT	CASSELGGRTTDTQYF
NA	TRBD2	TRBV7-3	TRBJ2-1	TGTGCCAGCAGCTTAGAGGGGACTAGCGGGAGAAATGAGCAGTTCTTC	CASSLEGTSGRNEQFF
NA	NA	TRBV4-3	TRBJ2-6	TGCGCCAGCAGCCGCGACTCCTCTGGGGCCAACGTCCTGACTTTC	CASSRDSSGANVLTF
NA	TRBD2	TRBV4-2	TRBJ2-5	TGTGCCAGCAGCCAAGATCTTCTCGGCGGGAGGGTGTCAGAGACCCAGTACTTC	CASSQDLLGGRVSETQYF
NA	TRBD1	TRBV11-2	TRBJ1-2	TGTGCCAGCAGCTTAGCTTTCCGTAGGGGACAGGGGAATGGCTACACCTTC	CASSLAFRRGQGNGYTF
few	NA	TRBV14	TRBJ1-3	TGTGCCAGCAGCCAAGGAGTGGTCAGTCGATTCTCTGGAAACACCATATATTTT	CASSQGVVSRFSGNTIYF
NA	TRBD2	TRBV27	TRBJ2-1	TGTGCCAGCAGTTCGAATAGCGGGTTGTCCTACAATGAGCAGTTCTTC	CASSSNSGLSYNEQFF
few	TRBD1	TRBV5-1	TRBJ2-7	TGCGCCAGCAGCTGGACAGGACCTTCCTACGAGCAGTACTTC	CASSWTGPSYEQYF
NA	NA	TRBV7-2	TRBJ2-7	TGTGCCAGCAGACCATTGGACCGAGGGGAGCAGTACTTC	CASRPLDRGEQYF
NA	TRBD1	TRBV2	TRBJ1-3	TGTGCCAGCAGAACACTCCGGGACAGGGGCTCTGGAAACACCATATATTTT	CASRTLRDRGSGNTIYF
NA	NA	TRBV5-4	TRBJ2-2	TGTGCCAGCGGTGGTTTCGGCGGGGAGCTGTTTTTT	CASGGFGGELFF
few	TRBD2	TRBV5-4	TRBJ2-2	TGTGCCAGCAGCTTATCCGGGAGGGCCACCGGGGAGCTGTTTTTT	CASSLSGRATGELFF
NA	TRBD1	TRBV9	TRBJ1-1	TGTGCCAGCAGCGTAGCTTGGGACAGGGAAGCTTTCTTT	CASSVAWDREAFF
NA	NA	TRBV28	TRBJ2-2	TGTGCCAGCAGTTTTAGGTTAGACACCGGGGAGCTGTTTTTT	CASSFRLDTGELFF